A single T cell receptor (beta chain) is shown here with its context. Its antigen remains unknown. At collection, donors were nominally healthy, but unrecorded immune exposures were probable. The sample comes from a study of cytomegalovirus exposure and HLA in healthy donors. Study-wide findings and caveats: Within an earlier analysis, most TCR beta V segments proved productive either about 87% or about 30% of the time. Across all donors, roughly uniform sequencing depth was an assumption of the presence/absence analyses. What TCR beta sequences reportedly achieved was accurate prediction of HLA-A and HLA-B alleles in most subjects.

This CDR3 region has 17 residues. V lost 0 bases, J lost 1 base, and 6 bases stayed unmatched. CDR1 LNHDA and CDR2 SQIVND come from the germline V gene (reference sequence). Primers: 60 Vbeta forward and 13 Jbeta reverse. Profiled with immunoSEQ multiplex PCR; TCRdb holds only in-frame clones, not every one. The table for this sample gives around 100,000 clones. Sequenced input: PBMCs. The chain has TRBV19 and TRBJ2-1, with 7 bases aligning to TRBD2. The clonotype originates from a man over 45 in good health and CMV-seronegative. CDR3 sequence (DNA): TGTGCCAGTAGTATAGATAGTGGCGGGAGTTCCTACAATGAGCAGTTCTTC. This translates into CASSIDSGGSSYNEQFF.